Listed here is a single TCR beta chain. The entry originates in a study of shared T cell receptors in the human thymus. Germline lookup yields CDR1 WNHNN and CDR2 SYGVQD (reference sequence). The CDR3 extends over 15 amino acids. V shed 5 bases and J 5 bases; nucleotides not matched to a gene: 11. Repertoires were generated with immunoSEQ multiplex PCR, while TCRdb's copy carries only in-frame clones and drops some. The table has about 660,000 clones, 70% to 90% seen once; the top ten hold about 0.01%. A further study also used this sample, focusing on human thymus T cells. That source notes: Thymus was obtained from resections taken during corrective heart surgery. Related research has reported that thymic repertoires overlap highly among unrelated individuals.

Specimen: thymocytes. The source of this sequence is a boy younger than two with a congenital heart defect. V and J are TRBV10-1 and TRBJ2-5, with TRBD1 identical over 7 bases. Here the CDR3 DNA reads TGCGCCAGCAGTAAAAGACAGGGAAGTCGTGAGACCCAGTACTTC. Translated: CASSKRQGSRETQYF.